Reported below is one TCR beta chain. Profiling relied on immunoSEQ multiplex PCR, and the TCRdb table lists in-frame clones only, not all of them. The sample shows roughly 40,000 clones, about 91% of them seen only once. Germline-derived CDR1 and CDR2 are GTSNPN and SVGIG (reference sequence). The CDR3 spans 13 residues. After removal of 4 bases from V and 12 bases from J, the junction contained 5 bases not matched to a gene. This sample is drawn from a study of T cell changes during pregnancy in multiple sclerosis. The sequence came from a female donor in good health, enrolled as a control in a pregnancy study. Sequences were derived from CD4+ T cells from peripheral blood mononuclear cells, sampled after pregnancy. The chain has TRBV30 and TRBJ2-1; 14 bases fit TRBD2. The CDR3 spells CAWTGLAGGVQFF. As DNA, the CDR3 is TGTGCCTGGACTGGACTAGCGGGAGGTGTGCAGTTCTTC.